The 10 T cell receptor beta chains below come from one sample, sequenced in a study of somatic mutations in cytotoxic T cells in rheumatoid arthritis. Sequenced by immunoSEQ multiplex PCR; TCRdb stores in-frame clones only, minus some. This table holds under 20,000 clones, approximately 80% found once. Source material: CD8+ T cells sorted from blood. The receptor source for this set is an adult with rheumatoid arthritis.

The chain links TRBV11-3 to TRBJ2-1; D might be TRBD2 (5 bases). Per germline, CDR1 SGHNT and CDR2 YENEEA. V lost 1 base to trimming and J lost 1 base, with 5 bases between them. The CDR3 is made up of 14 amino acids. The CDR3, as DNA: TGTGCCAGCAGCTTAGCGGGGTCCTACAATGAGCAGTTCTTC. Encoded protein: CASSLAGSYNEQFF. Based on the CDR3 plus reference TRBV11-3 and TRBJ2-1, the full variable domain is EAGVVQSPRYKIIEKKQPVAFWCNPISGHNTLYWYLQNLGQGPELLIRYENEEAVDDSQLPKDRFSAERLKGVDSTLKIQPAELGDSAVYLCASSLAGSYNEQFFGPGTRLTVL.

For this clone: Other DNA sequences from this sample encode an identical CDR3 as well. The V and J genes are TRBV7-9 and TRBJ1-1, with D unresolved. The CDR3 has 12 amino acids. V lost 4 bases and J 1 base, leaving 4 bases between the germline ends. Germline loops: CDR1 SEHNR, CDR2 FQNEAQ (reference sequence). The CDR3 DNA is TGTGCCAGCAGCTCGGCGAACACTGAAGCTTTCTTT. It is translated as CASSSANTEAFF.

The rearrangement links TRBV7-2 to TRBJ2-2; TRBD1 matches 7 bases. This CDR3 has 18 amino acids. The ends lost 4 bases at V and 0 bases at J; junction bases unmatched: 11. Germline V gives CDR1 SGHTA, CDR2 FQGNSA. The CDR3 DNA reads TGTGCCAGCAGCTCCCAAACCTTGACAGGGCCGAACACCGGGGAGCTGTTTTTT. Amino acid sequence: CASSSQTLTGPNTGELFF.

A single count supports this clone. The rearrangement joins TRBV13 to TRBJ2-2; a weak D match, TRBD1 (6 bases). Germline values: CDR1 PRHDT, CDR2 FYEKMQ (reference sequence). Trimming took 5 bases from V and 5 from J, leaving 12 bases between them. CDR3 length: 14 residues. In DNA form, the CDR3 reads TGTGCCAGCAGCCCCGGACAGATTACCGGGGAGCTGTTTTTT. Amino acids: CASSPGQITGELFF. The full variable domain, its missing parts supplied by reference TRBV13 and TRBJ2-2, is AAGVIQSPRHLIKEKRETATLKCYPIPRHDTVYWYQQGPGQDPQFLISFYEKMQSDKGSIPDRFSAQQFSDYHSELNMSSLELGDSALYFCASSPGQITGELFFGEGSRLTVL.

This clone appeared a single time. The chain carries TRBV5-6 and TRBJ2-2; a weak D match, TRBD1 (6 bases). The CDR3 consists of 14 residues. CDR1 is SGHDT and CDR2 is YYEEEE in the germline V gene. Between the trimmed V and J ends, which lost 4 bases and 1 base, there was a span of 8 bases. The CDR3 coding sequence is TGTGCCAGCAGCGTGGGACAGAACACCGGGGAGCTGTTTTTT. Protein product: CASSVGQNTGELFF.

This clone showed up just once. The identical CDR3 is also encoded by other nucleotide sequences in the sample. V is TRBV5-1 and J is TRBJ2-1, with 9 bases identical to TRBD1. Germline V gives CDR1 SGHRS, CDR2 YFSETQ. This CDR3 is built from 15 residues. The V gene end was trimmed by 0 bases and the J gene end by 4 bases; junction bases not matched to a gene: 2. As DNA, the CDR3 is TGCGCCAGCAGCTTGGGGACAGGGGAGTACAATGAGCAGTTCTTC. Translation: CASSLGTGEYNEQFF. The full variable domain, its missing parts supplied by reference TRBV5-1 and TRBJ2-1, is KAGVTQTPRYLIKTRGQQVTLSCSPISGHRSVSWYQQTPGQGLQFLFEYFSETQRNKGNFPGRFSGRQFSNSRSEMNVSTLELGDSALYLCASSLGTGEYNEQFFGPGTRLTVL.

The chain couples TRBV19 to TRBJ1-1; unclear D gene. Germline V lookup: CDR1 LNHDA, CDR2 SQIVND (reference sequence). The germline V and J ends were trimmed by 3 bases and 6 bases, with 8 bases remaining between them. The CDR3 totals 12 residues. The CDR3 DNA reads TGTGCCAGTAGTATCGGACCCGCTGAAGCTTTCTTT. Its protein is CASSIGPAEAFF. Drawing the rest from reference TRBV19 and TRBJ1-1, the complete variable domain is DGGITQSPKYLFRKEGQNVTLSCEQNLNHDAMYWYRQDPGQGLRLIYYSQIVNDFQKGDIAEGYSVSREKKESFPLTVTSAQKNPTAFYLCASSIGPAEAFFGQGTRLTVV.

There are a few counts of this clone. The V call is TRBV18, the J call TRBJ1-1; no definite D call. Trimming stripped 4 bases from V and 4 bases from J, with 13 bases between. This CDR3 is built from 14 residues. In germline, CDR1 is KGHSH, CDR2 LQKENI. In nucleotides, the CDR3 is TGTGCCAGCTCACGGACTTGGTGGGGCACTGAAGCTTTCTTT. Amino acids: CASSRTWWGTEAFF.

The V gene is TRBV11-2, the J gene TRBJ2-5; D is uncertain. The CDR3 is 16 residues long. Germline V gene data show CDR1 as SGHAT and CDR2 as FQNNGV. V gave up 5 bases and J gave up 0 bases, with 16 bases separating them. CDR3 nucleotides: TGTGCCAGCAGCCCGACTTCTGGCGGATACCAAGAGACCCAGTACTTC. This gives the protein CASSPTSGGYQETQYF.

The rearrangement joins TRBV11-3 to TRBJ2-1, with D perhaps being TRBD1 or TRBD2 (5 bases each). The CDR3 totals 15 residues. V was cut by 1 base and J by 6 bases, with 13 bases left in between. Germline loops: CDR1 SGHNT, CDR2 YENEEA. The CDR3 DNA is TGTGCCAGCAGCTTAGGGGCCGGGACCACCAATGAGCAGTTCTTC. The encoded protein is CASSLGAGTTNEQFF. Variable domain in full (rest from reference TRBV11-3 and TRBJ2-1): EAGVVQSPRYKIIEKKQPVAFWCNPISGHNTLYWYLQNLGQGPELLIRYENEEAVDDSQLPKDRFSAERLKGVDSTLKIQPAELGDSAVYLCASSLGAGTTNEQFFGPGTRLTVL.